The 32 T cell receptor beta chains listed next were all sequenced from one sample in a study of identical twins. A single record per CDR3 protein comes from TCRdb applying MiXCR to the 5' RACE reads. The table lists some 690,000 distinct CDR3 sequences, about 20% of them singletons. These data are also associated with another study on T cells expressing NK-cell markers.

Sequenced material: PBMCs. The receptors shown here come from a woman aged 18-30 years in good health.

This clonotype was counted between two and nine times. The CDR3, as DNA: TGTGCCAGCAGTTACGGCAACGGTGGGGGAGGCTATGGCTACACCTTC. Protein: CASSYGNGGGGYGYTF. The chain links TRBV6-5 to TRBJ1-2, with D maybe TRBD1 (5 bases). This CDR3 is built from 16 residues. V lost 2 bases, J lost 4 bases, and 17 bases lay in between. CDR1 and CDR2 from the germline V gene are MNHEY and SVGAGI.

This clonotype was recorded at least ten times. This sequence joins TRBV7-9 and TRBJ1-1; D is uncertain. Germline V CDR1 and CDR2: SEHNR, FQNEAQ (reference sequence). This CDR3 region has 14 residues. Trimming left V 3 bases short and J 1 base short, with 9 bases between. The CDR3 protein is CASSLGGRNTEAFF. CDR3 coding DNA: TGTGCCAGCAGCTTGGGAGGCAGGAACACTGAAGCTTTCTTT.

The J gene is TRBJ2-3, the V gene TRBV4-2; TRBD2 is a possible D gene (5 bases). The CDR3 length is 13 residues. V lost 0 bases and J lost 9, with 10 bases in between. Per the germline V gene, CDR1 is LGHNA and CDR2 is YNFKEQ. The CDR3 bases are TGTGCCAGCAGCCAAGACCCTAGCCCCACGCAGTATTTT. This sequence encodes CASSQDPSPTQYF.

This clonotype has more than one count but fewer than ten. The genes are TRBV5-1 and TRBJ2-1; 13 bases are shared with TRBD2. Germline V gene lookup returns CDR1 SGHRS and CDR2 YFSETQ. Trimming removed 4 bases from V and 5 bases from J; junction bases left unmatched: 6. CDR3 size: 16 residues. The chain's CDR3 is CASSPQTSGGHNEQFF. CDR3 coding DNA: TGCGCCAGCAGCCCACAGACTAGCGGGGGGCACAATGAGCAGTTCTTC.

This clonotype has more than one count but fewer than ten. The CDR3 reads CASSLGLAVFSYEQYF. The CDR3 DNA is TGTGCCAGCAGCTTAGGTCTAGCGGTTTTCTCCTACGAGCAGTACTTC. The V gene is TRBV7-9, the J gene TRBJ2-7; the match to TRBD2 covers 7 bases. After removal of 1 base from V and 0 bases from J, the junction contained 6 bases not matched to a gene. The CDR3 runs 16 residues. Germline V gene sequence: CDR1 SEHNR, CDR2 FQNEAQ (reference sequence).

At least ten counts were recorded for this clonotype. J is TRBJ2-1 and V is TRBV10-3, with TRBD1 matching 8 bases. The CDR3 sequence is 17 residues long. Germline CDR1 reads ENHRY; CDR2 reads SYGVKD. V shed 4 bases and J 5 bases; nucleotides not matched to a gene: 13. The CDR3 sequence: CAISAGPGQGKDNEQFF. The DNA for the CDR3 is TGTGCCATCAGTGCTGGACCCGGACAGGGAAAGGACAATGAGCAGTTCTTC.

This clonotype was counted between two and nine times. J is TRBJ1-5 and V is TRBV6-1, with 7 bases fitting TRBD1. Germline-derived CDR1 and CDR2 are MNHNS and SASEGT. V shed 4 bases, J shed 11 bases, and the junction held 8 bases outside the gene matches. This CDR3 contains 13 residues. The CDR3 loop reads CASSGDSRSAQHF. DNA of the CDR3: TGTGCCAGCAGTGGGGACAGCCGTTCGGCCCAGCATTTT.

This rearrangement joins TRBV12-3 or TRBV12-4 to TRBJ2-7, with 10 bases identical to TRBD1. The CDR3 is 14 residues long. V lost 5 bases, J lost 5 bases, and 6 bases stayed unmatched. The CDR3 here is CASSVAGTGDEQYF. The CDR3 DNA reads TGTGCCAGCAGTGTTGCCGGGACAGGGGACGAGCAGTACTTC.

This clonotype has a count of ten or more. This chain connects TRBV20-1 to TRBJ2-7; D possibly corresponds to TRBD2 (5 bases). The CDR3 is made up of 10 amino acids. Germline CDR1 is DFQATT and CDR2 is SNEGSKA (reference sequence). Trimming removed 6 bases from V and 3 bases from J, with 6 bases in between. DNA of the CDR3: TGCAGTGCCGGGGACTACGAGCAGTACTTC. Translation: CSAGDYEQYF.

The chain carries TRBV7-9 and TRBJ1-1; maybe TRBD1 (6 bases). V was shortened by 1 base and J by 11 bases, with 11 bases between the two germline ends. The germline V gene has CDR1 SEHNR and CDR2 FQNEAQ (reference sequence). CDR3 length: 12 amino acids. CDR3 sequence (DNA): TGTGCCAGCAGCTTAGATCGACAGGAGGCTTTCTTT. Residues: CASSLDRQEAFF.

This clonotype was seen many times. The V and J genes are TRBV6-2 or TRBV6-3 and TRBJ2-1; D is uncertain. Trimming pared 6 bases from V and 4 bases from J, leaving 13 bases between. The CDR3 totals 14 residues. Germline CDR1 is MNHEY and CDR2 is SVGEGT. CDR3 residues: CASSRHTAYNEQFF. The CDR3 nucleotides read TGTGCCAGCAGCCGTCATACAGCTTACAATGAGCAGTTCTTC.

The chain couples TRBV3-1 to TRBJ2-5, with TRBD2 matching 13 bases. The CDR3 consists of 16 residues. Unmatched junction bases numbered 8, after V lost 6 bases and J lost 4 bases. Germline V gene data show CDR1 as LGHDT and CDR2 as YNNKEL (reference sequence). CDR3 nucleotides: TGTGCCAGCAGTAAATCCACTAGCGGGGGGGGAGAGACCCAGTACTTC. Residues: CASSKSTSGGGETQYF.

This chain connects TRBV20-1 to TRBJ2-5, with TRBD2 identical over 9 bases. With V trimmed by 6 bases and J by 1 base, 9 bases remained unmatched. The CDR3 runs 15 residues. Germline loops: CDR1 DFQATT, CDR2 SNEGSKA (reference sequence). Here the CDR3 DNA reads TGCAGTGCCACGCGGGCTAGCGGGGTCCAAGAGACCCAGTACTTC. Translated: CSATRASGVQETQYF.

In its sample, this clonotype was seen once. This rearrangement joins TRBV12-3 or TRBV12-4 to TRBJ2-2; unclear D gene. V was clipped by 6 bases and J by 6 bases, with 17 bases between them. The CDR3 loop spans 15 amino acids. CDR3 nucleotides: TGTGCCAGCAGCGTTCATCCTAGGACCGCCGGGGAGCTGTTTTTT. The encoded protein is CASSVHPRTAGELFF.

This clonotype was detected many times. The V and J genes are TRBV20-1 and TRBJ2-3, with 10 bases lining up with TRBD2. Germline loops: CDR1 DFQATT, CDR2 SNEGSKA (reference sequence). The J segment lost 5 bases and the V segment lost 5 bases, leaving 1 base of the junction unmatched. This CDR3 comprises 12 residues. The CDR3 DNA is TGCAGTGCTCGGACTAGCGGAGATACGCAGTATTTT. Encoded protein: CSARTSGDTQYF.

The J gene is TRBJ2-5, the V gene TRBV10-3; D uncertain. This CDR3 contains 11 residues. V was shortened by 2 bases and J by 7 bases, with 5 bases between the two germline ends. CDR1 and CDR2 (germline): ENHRY, SYGVKD. Written as DNA, the CDR3 is TGTGCCATCAGTGAGCTGGGGACCCAGTACTTC. Amino acids: CAISELGTQYF.

This clonotype showed up many times. The chain is built from TRBV11-2 and TRBJ2-7, with 8 bases that match TRBD2. Germline trimming cut 1 base from V and 2 bases from J; bases unmatched to any gene: 7. CDR1 SGHAT and CDR2 FQNNGV come from the germline V gene. The CDR3 spans 16 residues. The chain's CDR3 is CASSLGPSGFTYEQYF. DNA of the CDR3: TGTGCCAGCAGCTTAGGTCCTAGCGGGTTTACCTACGAGCAGTACTTC.

The chain combines TRBV6-2 or TRBV6-3 with TRBJ1-2, with D hard to call. Germline loops: CDR1 MNHEY, CDR2 SVGEGT. V lost 5 bases and J 4 bases, leaving 11 bases between the germline ends. This CDR3 comprises 13 residues. Here the CDR3 reads CASSRGPPYGYTF. CDR3 DNA: TGTGCCAGCAGTCGCGGACCGCCCTATGGCTACACCTTC.

The rearrangement links TRBV4-2 to TRBJ2-4; 8 bases are shared with TRBD2. The germline V gene has CDR1 LGHNA and CDR2 YNFKEQ. The CDR3 contains 16 residues. J lost 1 base, V lost 3 bases, and 5 bases had no gene match. The CDR3 bases are TGTGCCAGCAGCCATCTTGAGCGGGGGGCCAAAAACATTCAGTACTTC. Its protein is CASSHLERGAKNIQYF.

The genes are TRBV7-6 and TRBJ2-1; 11 bases fit TRBD2. Germline V gives CDR1 SGHVS, CDR2 FNYEAQ. The CDR3 runs 16 residues. Trimming cost V 3 bases and J 6 bases; bases outside gene matches: 7. CDR3 in amino acids: CASSFIAGGSPNEQFF. In DNA, the CDR3 is TGTGCCAGCAGCTTTATAGCGGGAGGGTCGCCCAATGAGCAGTTCTTC.

This clonotype was observed a handful of times. The CDR3 protein is CSAIQTGGYGEQYF. CDR3 nucleotide sequence: TGCAGTGCGATCCAGACAGGGGGCTATGGCGAGCAGTACTTC. The chain links TRBV20-1 to TRBJ2-7; 10 bases line up with TRBD1. The CDR3 extends over 14 amino acids. V shed 6 bases, J shed 6 bases, and the junction held 11 bases outside the gene matches. The germline V gene has CDR1 DFQATT and CDR2 SNEGSKA (reference sequence).

This clonotype was seen repeatedly, ten times or more. The chain uses TRBV11-2 and TRBJ2-2; 13 nucleotides match TRBD2. Germline values: CDR1 SGHAT, CDR2 FQNNGV. This CDR3 is 13 amino acids long. J gave up 6 bases and V 9 bases, and 1 base lay outside the gene matches. CDR3 bases: TGTGCCAGTGGACTAGCGGGAGCCGGGGAGCTGTTTTTT. Residues: CASGLAGAGELFF.

This clonotype was seen a handful of times. The CDR3 spells CASTRAGAKNIQYF. The CDR3 DNA is TGTGCCAGCACCAGGGCGGGAGCCAAAAACATTCAGTACTTC. The gene calls are TRBV6-1 and TRBJ2-4, with D possibly called TRBD1 or TRBD2 (5 bases each). The CDR3 spans 14 residues. Germline CDR1 MNHNS, CDR2 SASEGT. V was pared by 7 bases and J by 0 bases, with 10 bases between.

The J gene is TRBJ2-5, the V gene TRBV7-8, with 8 positions matching TRBD2. The CDR3 has 14 amino acids. Germline CDR1 SGHVS, CDR2 FQNEAQ. The V gene end was trimmed by 2 bases and the J gene end by 5 bases; junction bases not matched to a gene: 4. The CDR3 coding sequence is TGTGCCAGCAGCTTATTACTAGCGGTGGAGACCCAGTACTTC. Amino acids: CASSLLLAVETQYF.

This clonotype was seen more than once but under ten times. The chain employs TRBV6-5 and TRBJ2-7; 7 bases are a match to TRBD1. The CDR3 runs to 14 residues. The V and J ends lost 6 bases and 2 bases, in that order; junction bases with no gene match: 7. Germline V gives CDR1 MNHEY, CDR2 SVGAGI. CDR3 protein: CASSYPGGTYEQYF. The CDR3 nucleotides read TGTGCCAGCAGCTACCCAGGGGGAACCTACGAGCAGTACTTC.

The chain uses TRBV19 and TRBJ2-3; D may be TRBD1 (5 bases). This CDR3 comprises 13 residues. From germline, CDR1 is LNHDA and CDR2 SQIVND (reference sequence). V dropped 1 base and J dropped 5 bases, with 7 bases sitting between them. CDR3 sequence: CASSIGTRDTQYF. Written as DNA, the CDR3 is TGTGCCAGTAGTATAGGGACAAGAGATACGCAGTATTTT.

The rearrangement joins TRBV6-2 or TRBV6-3 to TRBJ2-3, with 15 positions matching TRBD2. V was pared by 0 bases and J by 6 bases, with 4 bases of the junction left unmatched. The CDR3 has 17 residues. Germline V gene data show CDR1 as MNHEY and CDR2 as SVGEGT. The CDR3 here is CASSYSGTSGRLDTQYF. The CDR3 coding sequence is TGTGCCAGCAGTTACTCGGGGACTAGCGGGAGGTTGGATACGCAGTATTTT.

V and J are TRBV12-3 or TRBV12-4 and TRBJ2-7; possibly TRBD2 for D (6 bases). The CDR3 is 14 amino acids. The V and J ends lost 5 bases and 5 bases respectively, with 16 bases between them. The CDR3 bases are TGTGCCAGCAGTCCGTCGCAGGCGGGGCACGAGCAGTACTTC. Protein sequence: CASSPSQAGHEQYF.

Points on this clonotype: The junction shows a germline mismatch at one end, possibly a read error. The rearrangement uses TRBV20-1 and TRBJ2-3; TRBD2 matches 13 bases. Per the germline V gene, CDR1 is DFQATT and CDR2 is SNEGSKA (reference sequence). The CDR3 is 16 amino acids. CDR3 sequence reads: CSARDSRTSGGVAQYF. CDR3 nucleotide sequence: TGCAGTGCTCGAGACTCTCGGACTAGCGGGGGAGTTGCGCAGTATTTT.

The chain joins TRBV7-9 to TRBJ2-7; the match to TRBD1 covers 9 bases. The V and J ends lost 7 bases and 4 bases, in that order; junction bases with no gene match: 5. Germline V gene data show CDR1 as SEHNR and CDR2 as FQNEAQ (reference sequence). CDR3 length equals 13 residues. The DNA for the CDR3 is TGTGCCAGCAACCAACAGGGGGCTTACGAGCAGTACTTC. This sequence encodes CASNQQGAYEQYF.

This clonotype was seen at least ten times. The rearrangement links TRBV20-1 to TRBJ1-1; D is unresolved. This CDR3 contains 14 residues. The germline gives CDR1 DFQATT, CDR2 SNEGSKA (reference sequence). The V end lost 2 bases, the J end lost 1 base, and 11 bases lay between the germline ends. The CDR3 bases are TGCAGTGCTAGACGACCCCCAGGGAACACTGAAGCTTTCTTT. This sequence encodes CSARRPPGNTEAFF.

This clonotype appeared a few times. The V call is TRBV12-3 or TRBV12-4, the J call TRBJ1-2; D is undetermined. The CDR3 length is 14 residues. Trimming removed 7 bases at V and 4 bases at J, with 16 bases between. The chain's CDR3 is CASTTSPVGYGYTF. The CDR3 DNA reads TGTGCCAGCACTACATCGCCGGTAGGCTATGGCTACACCTTC.